The source of this TCR beta chain is a study of T cell responses to AZD1222 COVID-19 vaccine. Note on this clone: Its antigen is as yet unknown.

The CDR3 covers 15 residues. The V end was cut by 2 bases, the J end by 4 bases, with 12 bases between. CDR1 is GTSNPN, CDR2 SVGIG, per germline (reference sequence). Profiling relied on immunoSEQ multiplex PCR, and the TCRdb table lists in-frame clones only, not all of them. The profile shows 90,000 to 95,000 clones, 85% to 90% of them singletons. Study-level results: The donors showed a predominance of white British ancestry and of females, with possible underestimation of clonal diversity. Spike-wide coverage was observed for vaccine-associated CD4 TCRs, with dominant responses at 160-218 and 743-854. At study baseline, merely a handful of AZD1222 recipients were seropositive.

This receptor was identified in an adult in good health. The sequencing here drew on peripheral blood, taken on day 0 of AZD1222 vaccination. The V and J genes are TRBV30 and TRBJ1-6, with D perhaps matching TRBD1 (6 bases). The CDR3 sequence: CAWSTGIIYNSPLHF. Written as DNA, the CDR3 is TGTGCCTGGAGTACAGGGATAATTTATAATTCACCCCTCCACTTT.